This TCR beta chain came from a study of CD8 T cells in ankylosing spondylitis. Study-level findings and limits: For ankylosing spondylitis blood, a TCR beta motif of eight or nine highly homologous variants appeared characteristic.

TCRdb used MiXCR to reprocess the 5' RACE reads, holding one entry per CDR3 protein. The repertoire holds some 800,000 distinct CDR3 sequences, with around 11% as singletons. This clonotype was counted between two and nine times. Its antigen is undetermined. This TCR derives from a male donor with ankylosing spondylitis. The source material was blood, either unsorted or a sorted T cell fraction (not recorded which).

CDR3 DNA sequence: TGTGCCACCAGCAAACAGGGGGCTCAGGAGACCCAGTACTTC. Its translation: CATSKQGAQETQYF. The chain joins TRBV15 to TRBJ2-5; 9 nucleotides agree with TRBD1. Per germline, CDR1 LNHNV and CDR2 YYDKDF (reference sequence). Trimming at V came to 4 bases and at J to 5 bases, leaving 5 bases not matched to a gene. CDR3 length: 14 residues. Looking up the rest from reference TRBV15 and TRBJ2-5 gives the full variable domain: DAMVIQNPRYQVTQFGKPVTLSCSQTLNHNVMYWYQQKSSQAPKLLFHYYDKDFNNEADTPDNFQSRRPNTSFCFLDIRSPGLGDTAMYLCATSKQGAQETQYFGPGTRLLVL.